This passage covers 10 T cell receptor beta chains from one sample sequenced in a study of cytomegalovirus exposure and HLA in healthy donors. PCR was performed using 60 Vbeta and 13 Jbeta primers. The table came from immunoSEQ multiplex PCR; TCRdb's copy has only in-frame clones and leaves some out. The table has around 130,000 clones, approximately 84% seen once; the top ten hold 2.7%. Sample: PBMCs. Receptors were obtained from a boy aged 2-15 years in good health and CMV-seronegative.

This chain links TRBV4-2 with TRBJ2-3, with 9 bases fitting TRBD2. CDR3 length equals 15 residues. Germline V CDR1 and CDR2: LGHNA, YNFKEQ. Losses at the gene ends were 0 bases for V and 5 bases for J; bases not matched to a gene: 3. CDR3 DNA: TGTGCCAGCAGCCAAGAGCGGGGGGGGATAGATACGCAGTATTTT. As protein: CASSQERGGIDTQYF.

This clone was picked up one time. This chain uses TRBV18 with TRBJ1-4; TRBD1 matches at 10 bases. With V trimmed by 0 bases and J by 6 bases, 7 bases remained unmatched. Germline V gives CDR1 KGHSH, CDR2 LQKENI. The CDR3 is 17 residues long. This CDR3 reads CASSPPDRGRDYEKLFF. CDR3 bases: TGTGCCAGCTCACCACCTGACAGGGGGCGAGACTATGAAAAACTGTTTTTT.

This clone was found once. The chain employs TRBV4-2 and TRBJ2-1; TRBD1 agrees at 8 bases. The germline V gene has CDR1 LGHNA and CDR2 YNFKEQ. The length of the CDR3 is 15 residues. Trimming removed 1 base from V and 6 bases from J; junction bases left unmatched: 5. This CDR3 reads CASSQGGTGGNEQFF. CDR3 DNA: TGTGCCAGCAGCCAAGGGGGAACAGGGGGCAATGAGCAGTTCTTC.

This clone has a single count. The rearrangement joins TRBV11-2 to TRBJ2-3; tentatively, D is TRBD2 (6 bases). CDR1 is SGHAT, CDR2 FQNNGV, per germline. The CDR3 has 15 amino acids. Trimming removed 2 bases from V and 10 bases from J, with 19 bases in between. In DNA, the CDR3 is TGTGCCAGCAGCTTAATTCCGGGAGTGGGTGCGTCGCAGTATTTT. It is translated as CASSLIPGVGASQYF. Using reference TRBV11-2 and TRBJ2-3 for the parts outside the CDR3, the full variable domain is EAGVAQSPRYKIIEKRQSVAFWCNPISGHATLYWYQQILGQGPKLLIQFQNNGVVDDSQLPKDRFSAERLKGVDSTLKIQPAKLEDSAVYLCASSLIPGVGASQYFGPGTRLTVL.

The CDR3 DNA sequence: TGTGCCAGCAGTTTAGATGACAGGGCCAAAAACATTCAGTACTTC. Translated: CASSLDDRAKNIQYF. The chain is built from TRBV28 and TRBJ2-4, with D maybe TRBD1 (6 bases). Trimming took off 2 bases at V and 1 base at J, with 9 bases between the two ends. Germline V gene data show CDR1 as MDHEN and CDR2 as SYDVKM. The CDR3 has 15 amino acids. The variable domain in full, with the rest retrieved from reference TRBV28 and TRBJ2-4, is DVKVTQSSRYLVKRTGEKVFLECVQDMDHENMFWYRQDPGLGLRLIYFSYDVKMKEKGDIPEGYSVSREKKERFSLILESASTNQTSMYLCASSLDDRAKNIQYFGAGTRLSVL.

This rearrangement joins TRBV19 to TRBJ2-1; weak D call: TRBD2 (5 bases). The CDR3 sequence is 17 residues long. V was cut by 3 bases and J by 0 bases, with 15 bases left in between. Germline CDR1 reads LNHDA; CDR2 reads SQIVND (reference sequence). The CDR3 region has the DNA TGTGCCAGTAGTATCATCGCGGCGGGCAGCTCCTACAATGAGCAGTTCTTC. This translates into CASSIIAAGSSYNEQFF.

The chain carries TRBV27 and TRBJ1-1, with 7 bases lining up with TRBD1. Germline assignment: CDR1 MNHEY and CDR2 SMNVEV (reference sequence). V shed 8 bases and J 7 bases; nucleotides not matched to a gene: 7. CDR3 length: 12 residues. The DNA of the CDR3 is TGTGCCAGCCGGACAGGAAACGGTGAAGCTTTCTTT. Translating gives CASRTGNGEAFF.

CDR3 DNA sequence: TGCAGCGTTGGGGCCGTCGTAGGTCCTAAGGTCTACGAGCAGTACTTC. This codes for CSVGAVVGPKVYEQYF. The chain carries TRBV29-1 and TRBJ2-7; D not certain. CDR1 is SQVTM, CDR2 ANQGSEA, per germline. There are 16 residues in the CDR3. Trimming cost V 4 bases and J 3 bases, with 22 bases left between them.

This clone has a single count. The V gene is TRBV15, the J gene TRBJ2-3, with D perhaps matching TRBD2 (5 bases). The germline CDR1 and CDR2 sequences are LNHNV and YYDKDF (reference sequence). This CDR3 has 18 amino acids. Trimming stripped 0 bases from V and 2 bases from J, with 18 bases between. CDR3 sequence: CATSRDLPGKWPTDTQYF. CDR3 nucleotides: TGTGCCACCAGCAGAGATTTGCCCGGGAAATGGCCCACAGATACGCAGTATTTT.

The chain carries TRBV19 and TRBJ1-6; 7 bases align to TRBD1. Per the germline V gene, CDR1 is LNHDA and CDR2 is SQIVND (reference sequence). Losses at the gene ends were 7 bases for V and 8 bases for J; bases not matched to a gene: 17. This CDR3 region has 17 residues. The CDR3 DNA is TGTGCCAGTAACCTCGGTGACAGGGCACCCTCCTATTCACCCCTCCACTTT. Amino acids: CASNLGDRAPSYSPLHF.